The 5 T cell receptor beta chains below come from one sample, sequenced in a study of blood T cell repertoires in COVID-19. TCRdb's copy holds only in-frame clones and misses some; the assay was immunoSEQ multiplex PCR. This table holds about 380,000 clones, 85% found once. The sample was peripheral blood. Receptor source: a woman aged 18-29 years with acute or convalescent COVID-19.

The V and J genes are TRBV5-1 and TRBJ1-2; TRBD1 is a possible D gene (5 bases). The germline V gene has CDR1 SGHRS and CDR2 YFSETQ. The CDR3 sequence is 14 residues long. Trimming cost V 4 bases and J 4 bases, with 14 bases left between them. The CDR3 loop reads CASSEYLQVYGYTF. The CDR3 DNA reads as TGCGCCAGCAGCGAATATTTACAGGTCTATGGCTACACCTTC.

The genes are TRBV5-5 and TRBJ1-3; 10 positions agree with TRBD1. CDR1 is SGHKS and CDR2 is YYEKEE in the germline V gene (reference sequence). The length of the CDR3 is 16 residues. V lost 0 bases and J lost 7; bases outside the gene matches: 7. CDR3 DNA sequence: TGTGCCAGCAGCTTGGCCCCTGACAGGGGGCGGAACACCATATATTTT. It specifies CASSLAPDRGRNTIYF.

The V call is TRBV28, the J call TRBJ2-1, with D perhaps matching TRBD2 (6 bases). Looked up from germline, CDR1 is MDHEN and CDR2 is SYDVKM. V lost 2 bases and J lost 7, with 12 bases in between. This CDR3 has 14 amino acids. The CDR3: CASSLMGGRNEQFF. The CDR3 DNA reads TGTGCCAGCAGTTTAATGGGGGGACGGAATGAGCAGTTCTTC.

The chain uses TRBV11-2 and TRBJ1-6, with unresolved D. The V end lost 8 bases, the J end lost 8 bases, and 13 bases lay between the germline ends. From germline, CDR1 is SGHAT and CDR2 FQNNGV. The CDR3 has 13 residues. The CDR3 nucleotides read TGTGCCAGCGTCCTAGGAGCGCATTCACCCCTCCACTTT. It codes for CASVLGAHSPLHF. The full variable domain, in which reference TRBV11-2 and TRBJ1-6 provide the parts outside the CDR3, is EAGVAQSPRYKIIEKRQSVAFWCNPISGHATLYWYQQILGQGPKLLIQFQNNGVVDDSQLPKDRFSAERLKGVDSTLKIQPAKLEDSAVYLCASVLGAHSPLHFGNGTRLTVT.

This clone is a singleton in its sample. V is TRBV27 and J is TRBJ1-5; TRBD1 agrees at 8 bases. This CDR3 contains 14 residues. Trimming removed 6 bases from V and 7 bases from J; junction bases left unmatched: 8. Looked up from germline, CDR1 is MNHEY and CDR2 is SMNVEV (reference sequence). This chain's CDR3 is CASSPGQGEQPQHF. The CDR3 region has the DNA TGTGCCAGCAGCCCTGGACAGGGTGAACAGCCCCAGCATTTT.